Each of the 9 T cell receptor beta chains below was sequenced from the same sample in a study of monozygotic twins with inflammatory bowel disease. Reanalyzing the 5' RACE reads, TCRdb keeps one entry per CDR3 protein, without DNA. The table lists 300,000 to 450,000 distinct CDR3 sequences. Sequenced sample: blood. The receptor source for this set is a human donor with ulcerative colitis or Crohn's disease, or a healthy co-twin of an affected twin (not recorded which).

V usage is TRBV7-2 and J usage is TRBJ2-1; TCRdb indicates TRBD1, and absent DNA this call remains unverified. This CDR3 comprises 15 residues. Germline V gene lookup returns CDR1 SGHTA and CDR2 FQGNSA. The CDR3 loop is CASSPGEGAYNEQFF.

The genes are TRBV12-3 or TRBV12-4 and TRBJ2-1; TCRdb names TRBD1, which stays unverified in the absence of DNA. There are 15 residues in the CDR3. The CDR3 loop is CASSPPDILYNEQFF.

The chain has TRBV7-2 and TRBJ2-1; without DNA, the TCRdb call of TRBD1 cannot be checked. The CDR3 covers 16 residues. Germline values: CDR1 SGHTA, CDR2 FQGNSA. The CDR3 loop is CASSPDRGSIYNEQFF.

The chain employs TRBV6-2 or TRBV6-3 and TRBJ2-3; the TCRdb call, TRBD2, lacks DNA for checking. This CDR3 is 20 amino acids long. Germline-derived CDR1 and CDR2 are MNHEY and SVGEGT. The CDR3 sequence: CASTTPGTSGGLPSTDTQYF.

The chain uses TRBV18 and TRBJ2-7; the D gene TCRdb calls, TRBD1, cannot be checked with no DNA. Germline V lookup: CDR1 KGHSH, CDR2 LQKENI. This CDR3 has 15 amino acids. The CDR3: CASSPLAGGDSEQYF. Variable domain in full (rest from reference TRBV18 and TRBJ2-7): NAGVMQNPRHLVRRRGQEARLRCSPMKGHSHVYWYRQLPEEGLKFMVYLQKENIIDESGMPKERFSAEFPKEGPSILRIQQVVRGDSAAYFCASSPLAGGDSEQYFGPGTRLTVT.

This chain links TRBV6-2 or TRBV6-3 with TRBJ2-6. Germline CDR1 reads MNHEY; CDR2 reads SVGEGT. This CDR3 region has 13 residues. CDR3: CASRLTGANVLTF.

CDR3 region: CSARDPSLSSYNSPLHF. This chain links TRBV20-1 with TRBJ1-6. The CDR3 runs to 17 residues. Germline values: CDR1 DFQATT, CDR2 SNEGSKA (reference sequence).

This chain joins TRBV7-2 and TRBJ2-5; TCRdb's D call, TRBD2, is unchecked because there is no DNA. This CDR3 comprises 17 residues. The germline V gene encodes CDR1 SGHTA and CDR2 FQGNSA. The CDR3 region is CASSLVGTGRTQETQYF.

The chain's CDR3 is CASSSQGARLAGELFF. The rearrangement links TRBV5-4 to TRBJ2-2; TCRdb gives TRBD1 as the D gene, but with no DNA this cannot be confirmed. CDR1 is SGHNT, CDR2 YYREEE, per germline (reference sequence). The CDR3 loop spans 16 amino acids. The full variable domain, in which reference TRBV5-4 and TRBJ2-2 provide the parts outside the CDR3, is ETGVTQSPTHLIKTRGQQVTLRCSSQSGHNTVSWYQQALGQGPQFIFQYYREEENGRGNFPPRFSGLQFPNYSSELNVNALELDDSALYLCASSSQGARLAGELFFGEGSRLTVL.